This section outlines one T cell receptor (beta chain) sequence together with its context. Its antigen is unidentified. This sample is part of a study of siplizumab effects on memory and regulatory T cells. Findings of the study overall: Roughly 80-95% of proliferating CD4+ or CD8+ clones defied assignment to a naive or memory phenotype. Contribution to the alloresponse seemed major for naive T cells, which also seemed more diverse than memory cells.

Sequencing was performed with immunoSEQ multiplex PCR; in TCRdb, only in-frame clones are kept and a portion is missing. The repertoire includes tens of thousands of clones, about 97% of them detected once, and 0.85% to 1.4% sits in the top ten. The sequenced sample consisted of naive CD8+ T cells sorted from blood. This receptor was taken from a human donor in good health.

The CDR3 DNA reads as TGTGCCAGCAGCCACGGGGAATACGAGCAGTACTTC. Protein: CASSHGEYEQYF. This chain connects TRBV14 to TRBJ2-7, with D maybe TRBD2 (5 bases). The CDR3 length is 12 residues. V was pared by 3 bases and J by 4 bases, with 7 bases between. Germline CDR1 reads SGHDN; CDR2 reads FVKESK.